Presented here are 8 T cell receptor beta chains from one specimen sequenced in a study of response to subunit inactivated influenza vaccine. TCRdb fed the RT-PCR reads into MiXCR, producing one record per CDR3 protein. The profile covers about 700,000 distinct CDR3 sequences, with 12% to 15% appearing a single time and 7.6% taken by the ten largest. Sequencing used PBMCs from blood, obtained approximately 15 days before vaccination. Receptor source: a man aged 45-60 years who received an inactivated influenza vaccine.

This clonotype was observed a few times. The chain uses TRBV7-6 and TRBJ2-2; no clear D. The germline V gene encodes CDR1 SGHVS and CDR2 FNYEAQ. This CDR3 comprises 14 residues. V was clipped by 5 bases and J by 5 bases, with 12 bases between them. The CDR3 sequence: CASSQPIGTGELFF. The CDR3 DNA follows: TGTGCCAGCAGCCAACCCATCGGGACCGGGGAGCTGTTTTTT.

This clonotype was found a few times. The chain links TRBV7-8 to TRBJ1-1, with 8 bases identical to TRBD1. The V gene end was trimmed by 7 bases and the J gene end by 5 bases; junction bases not matched to a gene: 15. The length of the CDR3 is 16 residues. Germline values: CDR1 SGHVS, CDR2 FQNEAQ. The chain's CDR3 is CASIQNRGRIITEAFF. CDR3 nucleotides: TGTGCCAGCATCCAAAACAGGGGGAGGATTATAACTGAAGCTTTCTTT.

This clonotype was seen a few times. This CDR3 is CASSAGTSGGNEQFF. CDR3 DNA: TGTGCCAGCAGTGCGGGGACTAGCGGGGGGAATGAGCAGTTCTTC. The gene calls are TRBV9 and TRBJ2-1, with 15 bases matching TRBD2. Trimming removed 5 bases from V and 7 bases from J; junction bases left unmatched: 4. CDR1 is SGDLS and CDR2 is YYNGEE in the germline V gene. The CDR3 covers 15 residues.

CDR3: CAVGTGHSYEQYF. For the CDR3, the DNA is TGTGCCGTGGGGACAGGGCATTCCTACGAGCAGTACTTC. The rearrangement joins TRBV10-3 to TRBJ2-7; 9 nucleotides match TRBD1. Germline-derived CDR1 and CDR2 are ENHRY and SYGVKD. The trim removed 11 bases at V and 1 base at J, leaving 6 bases unmatched. This CDR3 has 13 amino acids.

This chain joins TRBV7-9 and TRBJ2-5; 8 positions match TRBD1. The ends lost 3 bases at V and 3 bases at J; junction bases unmatched: 3. This CDR3 is 14 amino acids long. CDR1 and CDR2 (germline): SEHNR, FQNEAQ (reference sequence). The CDR3 reads CASSFPGQEETQYF. The DNA for the CDR3 is TGTGCCAGCAGCTTCCCGGGACAGGAAGAGACCCAGTACTTC.

The genes are TRBV30 and TRBJ1-6, with unresolved D. The germline CDR1 and CDR2 sequences are GTSNPN and SVGIG (reference sequence). The CDR3 is made up of 15 amino acids. Between the trimmed V and J ends, which lost 0 bases and 2 bases, there was a span of 8 bases. CDR3 amino acids: CAWSVRRAYNSPLHF. The CDR3 nucleotides read TGTGCCTGGAGTGTACGCAGAGCCTATAATTCACCCCTCCACTTT. Filled out from reference TRBV30 and TRBJ1-6, the complete variable domain reads SQTIHQWPATLVQPVGSPLSLECTVEGTSNPNLYWYRQAAGRGLQLLFYSVGIGQISSEVPQNLSASRPQDRQFILSSKKLLLSDSGFYLCAWSVRRAYNSPLHFGNGTRLTVT.

This sequence joins TRBV6-1 and TRBJ1-2; 9 nucleotides line up with TRBD1. This CDR3 is 17 amino acids long. Germline CDR1 reads MNHNS; CDR2 reads SASEGT. The V gene end was trimmed by 6 bases and the J gene end by 3 bases; junction bases not matched to a gene: 14. The CDR3 loop is CASSPRDRALPYYGYTF. The CDR3 DNA reads TGTGCCAGCAGCCCCCGGGACAGGGCCCTCCCTTACTATGGCTACACCTTC.

This clonotype turned up a few times. The V call is TRBV3-1, the J call TRBJ1-3, with D unresolved. CDR3 size: 17 residues. Deletions cut 0 bases from V and 0 bases from J, with 12 bases between. Per germline, CDR1 LGHDT and CDR2 YNNKEL (reference sequence). CDR3 sequence reads: CASSQDIGGNSGNTIYF. CDR3 nucleotide sequence: TGTGCCAGCAGCCAAGATATTGGAGGTAACTCTGGAAACACCATATATTTT.